This note documents a single TCR beta chain sequence. Its target is not known. No fewer than 6 million PBMCs went into each sample. The data were taken from a study of blood T cells in healthy people across ages. Broader study findings: TCR beta diversity tracked closely with naive T cell percentage. More naive CD4+ cells and higher diversity were found in long-lived than in aged donors.

A second PCR, run for roughly 7 to 12 cycles, used a sample-barcoded 5' primer plus a J-beta primer mix. TCRdb re-derived calls from the 5' RACE reads in MiXCR, one entry per CDR3 protein. The table shows fewer than 1,200,000 distinct CDR3 sequences, with approximately 25% occurring only once. CDR3 size: 15 residues. Trimming shortened V by 4 bases and J by 4 bases, and 17 bases separated the two germline ends. Germline V gene data show CDR1 as MNHNY and CDR2 as SVGAGI (reference sequence). This sample was also put to use in a study of T cells of mothers and their children.

This receptor was obtained from a girl aged 2-10 years in good health. This rearrangement joins TRBV6-6 to TRBJ2-7; TRBD1 or TRBD2 may be the D gene (5 bases each). Sequencing used blood. CDR3 coding DNA: TGTGCCAGCAGTTCCTTCTCCGCCGGGGCATACGAGCAGTACTTC. Protein: CASSSFSAGAYEQYF.